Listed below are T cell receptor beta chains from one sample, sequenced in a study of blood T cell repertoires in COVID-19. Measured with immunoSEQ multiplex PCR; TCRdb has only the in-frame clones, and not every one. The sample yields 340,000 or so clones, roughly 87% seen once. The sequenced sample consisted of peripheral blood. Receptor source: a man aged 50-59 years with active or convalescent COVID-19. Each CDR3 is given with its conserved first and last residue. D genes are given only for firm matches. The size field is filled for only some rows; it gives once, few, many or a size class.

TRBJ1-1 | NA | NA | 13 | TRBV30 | TGTGCCTGCCCGCGGAGGGAGTCGACTGAAGCTTTCTTT | CACPRRESTEAFF
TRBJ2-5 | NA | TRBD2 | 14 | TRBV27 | TGTGCCAGCAGTCGCGGGGGGGGTTTGGAGACCCAGTACTTC | CASSRGGGLETQYF
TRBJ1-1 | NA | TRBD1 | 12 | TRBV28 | TGTGCCAGCAGTACGACAGGGAAGGAAGCTTTCTTT | CASSTTGKEAFF
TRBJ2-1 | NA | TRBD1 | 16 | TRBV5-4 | TGTGCCAGCAGCCCCCGGACAGGGGGCTCCTACAATGAGCAGTTCTTC | CASSPRTGGSYNEQFF
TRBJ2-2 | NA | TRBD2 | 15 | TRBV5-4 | TGTGCCAGCAGCTTGACTAGCGGGTTCGGCGGGGAGCTGTTTTTT | CASSLTSGFGGELFF
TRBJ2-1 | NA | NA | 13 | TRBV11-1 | TGTGCCAGCAGCTTAGTAAGAGGGAATGAGCAGTTCTTC | CASSLVRGNEQFF
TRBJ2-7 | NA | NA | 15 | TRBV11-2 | TGTGCCAGCAGCCGGCGGGCGGGCTCGAACTACGAGCAGTACTTC | CASSRRAGSNYEQYF
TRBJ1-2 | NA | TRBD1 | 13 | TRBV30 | TGTGCCTGGAGTAGGACAGGGACCTATGGCTACACCTTC | CAWSRTGTYGYTF
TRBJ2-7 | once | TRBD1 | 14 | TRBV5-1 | TGCGCCACCTCGGACAGGGAGTATCCCTACGAGCAGTACTTC | CATSDREYPYEQYF
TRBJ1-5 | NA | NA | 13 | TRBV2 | TGTGCCAGCAGAAGAGATAGCAATCAGCCCCAGCATTTT | CASRRDSNQPQHF
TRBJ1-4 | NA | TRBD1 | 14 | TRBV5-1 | TGCGCCAGCAGCCGGGACAGGGCCGATGCAAAACTGTTTTTT | CASSRDRADAKLFF
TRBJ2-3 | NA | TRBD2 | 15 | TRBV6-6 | TGTGCCAGCACCCCACTAGCGGGGGGCACAGATACGCAGTATTTT | CASTPLAGGTDTQYF
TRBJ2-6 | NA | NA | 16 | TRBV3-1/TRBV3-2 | TGTGCCAGCAGCCAATTTGACGGGGCTGGGGCCAACGTCCTGACTTTC | CASSQFDGAGANVLTF
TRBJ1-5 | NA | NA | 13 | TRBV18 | TGTGCCAGCTCCGTGAGGGGCAATCAGCCCCAGCATTTT | CASSVRGNQPQHF
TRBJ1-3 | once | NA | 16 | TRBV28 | TGTGCCAGCAGTTTCGGCACATCGGCAGCCCGGAGTACCATATATTTT | CASSFGTSAARSTIYF
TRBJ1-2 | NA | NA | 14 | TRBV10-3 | TGTGCCATCAGCCCCCAGGTTGGGAACTATGGCTACACCTTC | CAISPQVGNYGYTF
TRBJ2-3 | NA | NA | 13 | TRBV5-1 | TGCGCCAGCAGCTTCGGTTCTAGTGATACGCAGTATTTT | CASSFGSSDTQYF
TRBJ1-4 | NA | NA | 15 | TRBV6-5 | TGTGCCAGCAGTTACTCGGCAGGAGGGAATGAAAAACTGTTTTTT | CASSYSAGGNEKLFF
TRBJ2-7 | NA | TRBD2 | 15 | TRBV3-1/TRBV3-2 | TGTGCCAGCAGCCAAGATCCGGGGGGAGACTACGAGCAGTACTTC | CASSQDPGGDYEQYF
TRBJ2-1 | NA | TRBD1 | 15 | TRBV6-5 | TGTGCCAGCAGAAAGCAGGGGGCCGGATACAATGAGCAGTTCTTC | CASRKQGAGYNEQFF
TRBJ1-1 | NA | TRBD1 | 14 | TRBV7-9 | TGTGCCAGCACCTTCGGACAGGGGCAGACTGAAGCTTTCTTT | CASTFGQGQTEAFF
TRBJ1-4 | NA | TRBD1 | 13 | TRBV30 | TGTGCCTGGAGAGGGACAGGAAGTGAAAAACTGTTTTTT | CAWRGTGSEKLFF